The present entry profiles one TCR beta chain with its context. Its antigen is currently not known. Base qualities are not recorded, but no much larger clone differs from it by a single base. This sample is part of a study of CD8 T cells in ankylosing spondylitis (TCRdb year 2017). A note on the overall study: T cell receptor beta repertoires were profiled in healthy donors and ankylosing spondylitis patients so that disease-linked TCR variants could be found. The full study cohort comprised around 25 ankylosing spondylitis patients and over a hundred healthy donors. Peripheral blood samples were taken, and synovial fluid was additionally collected from ankylosing spondylitis patients.

Summary of the overall study and its limitations: In peripheral blood, the disease-linked clones were found at relatively low frequencies and had a CD8+ phenotype. Some of the motif variants had been reported before in the synovial fluid and blood of reactive arthritis patients, a finding that suggests common disease-initiation mechanisms. Blood from ankylosing spondylitis patients appeared to be characterized by a TCR beta motif made up of under ten highly homologous amino acid variants. The disease-linked clones were reported as significantly enriched in matched synovial fluid samples from ankylosing spondylitis patients.

For each ankylosing spondylitis patient, the synovial fluid sample was matched to a blood sample from that same patient. These reads were obtained on an Illumina HiSeq 2500. Quantitative 5'-RACE with molecular barcodes was used to prepare TCR beta libraries. The authors' pipeline ran thus. To identify disease-linked TCR variants, a new computational method was used, one built on a probabilistic model of VDJ rearrangement. In TCRdb, the public reads were trimmed at Q25 with fastp and aligned with MiXCR, with productive beta chains retained. Rows with a matching CDR3 protein are joined into one entry that keeps the most common DNA and genes. The V and J calls were determined by TCRdb, not by the authors. The sample contains fewer than 180,000 distinct CDR3 sequences, 40% to 50% of them found a single time. The top ten clonotypes cover nearly 15% of the sample. Including the terminal cysteine and phenylalanine, the CDR3 comprises 15 residues. The retained sequence is limited to the CDR3, 45 bases, with the frame set at the first base. For CDR1 and CDR2, the germline V gene (reference sequence) lists MNHEY and SMNVEV. Relative to germline, V is 4 bases shorter and J is 4 bases shorter, with 13 bases between their ends.

The sequence joins TRBV27 to TRBJ2-2; the D gene is perhaps TRBD2, from 5 matching bases. The clonotype comes from a male donor with ankylosing spondylitis. Material for sequencing was synovial fluid, either unsorted or a sorted T cell fraction (not recorded which). CDR3 sequence: CASSYGDGVTGELFF. The DNA reads TGTGCCAGCAGTTACGGGGATGGGGTCACCGGGGAGCTGTTTTTT.